This paragraph covers one T cell receptor beta chain sequence. These data come from a study of blood T cell repertoires in COVID-19. Across the whole study: Italy, Spain and the United States were the sources of the convalescent and acute COVID-19 samples. From T cells, B-cell-depleted T cells, or PBMCs came the material, which was cDNA or gDNA.

In the original analysis: Amplifying reference gene primers gave estimates of nucleated cell counts. Sequenced by immunoSEQ multiplex PCR; TCRdb stores in-frame clones only, minus some. V and J calls plus clone size are reproduced from that table; the DNA served to infer D and trimming. In the table there are 80,000 to 95,000 clones, roughly 75% of which are singletons. This CDR3 comprises 14 residues. V lost 3 bases, J lost 10 bases, and 14 bases lay in between. CDR1 and CDR2 from the germline V gene are SGHRS and YFSETQ. V gene TRBV5-1 combines with J gene TRBJ1-6, with a possible D match to TRBD1 (6 bases). The sequence derives from a woman aged 45-60 years with acute or convalescent COVID-19. Sequencing was carried out using peripheral blood. The CDR3 spells CASSSGQRRSPLHF. The CDR3 DNA reads TGCGCCAGCAGCTCAGGACAGAGAAGATCACCCCTCCACTTT.